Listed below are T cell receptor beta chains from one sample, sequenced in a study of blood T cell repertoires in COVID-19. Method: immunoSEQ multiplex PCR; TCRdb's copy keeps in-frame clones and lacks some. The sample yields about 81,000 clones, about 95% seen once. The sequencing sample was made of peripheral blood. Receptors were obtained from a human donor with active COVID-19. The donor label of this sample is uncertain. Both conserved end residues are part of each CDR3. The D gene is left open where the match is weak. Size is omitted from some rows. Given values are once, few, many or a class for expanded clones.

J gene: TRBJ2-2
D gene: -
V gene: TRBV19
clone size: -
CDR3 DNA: TGTGCCAGTAGTGGGACTGGGGGCGGGGAGCTGTTTTTT
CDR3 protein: CASSGTGGGELFF

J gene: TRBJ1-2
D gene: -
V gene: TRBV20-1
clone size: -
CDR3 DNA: TGCAGTGCTGGGCCCTATGGCTACACCTTC
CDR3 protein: CSAGPYGYTF

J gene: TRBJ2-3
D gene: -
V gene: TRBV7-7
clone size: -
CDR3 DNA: TGTGCTAGCAGTCTCAATGGAGAGGATACGCAGTATTTT
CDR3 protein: CASSLNGEDTQYF

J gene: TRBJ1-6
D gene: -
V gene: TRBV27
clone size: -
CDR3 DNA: TGTGCCAGCAGTTTATCCCGGGACACCTATAATTCACCCCTCCACTTT
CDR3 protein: CASSLSRDTYNSPLHF

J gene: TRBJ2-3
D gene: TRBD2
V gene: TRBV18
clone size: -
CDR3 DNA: TGTGCCAGCTCACCTCTGCCCTTAGCGGGAGAGGGAGATACGCAGTATTTT
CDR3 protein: CASSPLPLAGEGDTQYF

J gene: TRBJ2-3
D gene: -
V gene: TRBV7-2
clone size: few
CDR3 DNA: TGTGCCAGCAGCTTAGAGGAGGGACTGTTGGCAGATACGCAGTATTTT
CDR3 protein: CASSLEEGLLADTQYF

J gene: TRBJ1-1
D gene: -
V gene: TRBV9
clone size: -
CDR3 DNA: TGTGCCAGCAGCCCGCCGGGGGGAGGGAACACTGAAGCTTTCTTT
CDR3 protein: CASSPPGGGNTEAFF

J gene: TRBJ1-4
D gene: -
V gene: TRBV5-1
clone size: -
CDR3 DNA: TGCGCCAGCAGCTTGGCGAATTCCAGGAATGAAAAACTGTTTTTT
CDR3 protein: CASSLANSRNEKLFF

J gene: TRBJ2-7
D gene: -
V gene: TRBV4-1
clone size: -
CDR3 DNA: TGCGCCAGCAGCCAACAGGGATTTTACGAGCAGTACTTC
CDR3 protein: CASSQQGFYEQYF

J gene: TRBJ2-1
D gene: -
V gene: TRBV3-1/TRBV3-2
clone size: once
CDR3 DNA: TGTGCCAGCAGCCAGCGTAATGAGCAGTTCTTC
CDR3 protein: CASSQRNEQFF

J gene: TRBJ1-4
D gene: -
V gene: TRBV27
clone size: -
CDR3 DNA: TGTGCCAGCAGCCGAACTAATGAAAAACTGTTTTTT
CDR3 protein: CASSRTNEKLFF

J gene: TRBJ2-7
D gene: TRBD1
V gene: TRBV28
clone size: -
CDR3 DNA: TGTGCCAGCAGTATCTACCGGGACAGTCTCTACGAGCAGTACTTC
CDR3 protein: CASSIYRDSLYEQYF

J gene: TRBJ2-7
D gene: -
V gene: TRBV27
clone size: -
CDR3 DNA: TGTGCCAGCAGTCCATTCAGGGGAGAGAAGCAGTACTTC
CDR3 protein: CASSPFRGEKQYF

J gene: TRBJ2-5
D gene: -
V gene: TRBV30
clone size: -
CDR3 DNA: TGTGCCTGGAGTACAAGGTCCAGGAGGAACCAGTACTTC
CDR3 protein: CAWSTRSRRNQYF

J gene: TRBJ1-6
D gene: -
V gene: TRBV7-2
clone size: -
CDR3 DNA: TGTGCCAGCAAATCCGGCTCCTATAATTCACCCCTCCACTTT
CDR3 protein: CASKSGSYNSPLHF

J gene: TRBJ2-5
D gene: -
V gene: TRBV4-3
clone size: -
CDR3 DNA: TGCGCCAGCAGCCAAGGGAGACAGTCGCAAGAGACCCAGTACTTC
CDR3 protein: CASSQGRQSQETQYF

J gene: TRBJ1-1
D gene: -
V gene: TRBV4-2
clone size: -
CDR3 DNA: TGTGCCAGCAGCCCCGGACAGAACACTGAAGCTTTCTTT
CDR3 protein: CASSPGQNTEAFF

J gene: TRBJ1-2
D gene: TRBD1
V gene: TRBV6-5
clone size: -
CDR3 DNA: TGTGCCAGCAGACAGGGGGCGCGGGGTAGTGGCTACACCTTC
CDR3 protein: CASRQGARGSGYTF

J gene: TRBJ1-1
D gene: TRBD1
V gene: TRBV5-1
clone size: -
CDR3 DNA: TGCGCCAGCAGCTTGGTTTTAGGGACAGGTGAAGCTTTCTTT
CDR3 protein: CASSLVLGTGEAFF

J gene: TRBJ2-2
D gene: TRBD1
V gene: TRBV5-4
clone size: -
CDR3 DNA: TGTGCCAGCAGCCCCGCCGGGACAGCTCTGGGGGAGCTGTTTTTT
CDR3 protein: CASSPAGTALGELFF

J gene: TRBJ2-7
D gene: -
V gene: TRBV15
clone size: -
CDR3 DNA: TGTGCCACCAGCAGAGATCCCGTCTACGAGCAGTACTTC
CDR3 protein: CATSRDPVYEQYF

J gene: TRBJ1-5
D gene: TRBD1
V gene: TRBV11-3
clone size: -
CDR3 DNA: TGTGCCAGCAGCTTCAAAGCCCCAGGACAGGGGAGGGATAGCAATCAGCCCCAGCATTTT
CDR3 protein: CASSFKAPGQGRDSNQPQHF

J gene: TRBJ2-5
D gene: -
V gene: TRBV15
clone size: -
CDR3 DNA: TGTGCCACCAGCGGAGGGACAGTTGCGTACCAAGAGACCCAGTACTTC
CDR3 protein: CATSGGTVAYQETQYF

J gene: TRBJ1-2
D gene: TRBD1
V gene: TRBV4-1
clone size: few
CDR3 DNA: TGCGCCAGCAGCCAACCTAAGACAGGGCTTTGGGGCTACACCTTC
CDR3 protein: CASSQPKTGLWGYTF

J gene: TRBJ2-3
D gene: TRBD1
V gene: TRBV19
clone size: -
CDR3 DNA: TGTGCCAGTAGTGACAGGGGGCGCGGGGCCACAGATACGCAGTATTTT
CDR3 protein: CASSDRGRGATDTQYF

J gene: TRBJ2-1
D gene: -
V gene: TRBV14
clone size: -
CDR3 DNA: TGTGCCAGCAGCCAATGGGGCGGGGCGGAAATCTCCTACAATGAGCAGTTCTTC
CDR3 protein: CASSQWGGAEISYNEQFF

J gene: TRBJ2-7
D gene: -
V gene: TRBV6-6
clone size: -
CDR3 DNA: TGTGCCAGCAACGACGGACACAACTCCGTCCAGTACTTC
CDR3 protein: CASNDGHNSVQYF

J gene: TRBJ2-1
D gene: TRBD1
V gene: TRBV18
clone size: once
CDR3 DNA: TGTGCCAGCTCACCCGCCGGAGGGACAGGGATTGAGCAGTTCTTC
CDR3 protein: CASSPAGGTGIEQFF

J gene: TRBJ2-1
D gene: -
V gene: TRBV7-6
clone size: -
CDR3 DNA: TGTGCCAGCACCTTCCTCGCTTCCAAAGCGCCATACAATGAGCAGTTCTTC
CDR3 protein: CASTFLASKAPYNEQFF

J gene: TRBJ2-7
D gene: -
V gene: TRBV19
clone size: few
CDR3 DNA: TGTGCCAGTAGTATAGAGGCCCCCTACGAGCAGTACTTC
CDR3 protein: CASSIEAPYEQYF

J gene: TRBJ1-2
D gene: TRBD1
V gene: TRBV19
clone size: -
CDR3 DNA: TGTGCCAGTAGTGGGACAGTCTATGGCTACACCTTC
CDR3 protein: CASSGTVYGYTF

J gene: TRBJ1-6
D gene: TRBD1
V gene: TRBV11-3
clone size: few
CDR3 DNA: TGTGCCAGCAGCTTACCGGGACAGGGGAGAGGTTCACCCCTCCACTTT
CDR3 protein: CASSLPGQGRGSPLHF

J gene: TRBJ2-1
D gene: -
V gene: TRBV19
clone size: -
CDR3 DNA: TGTGCCAGTGGGTGGGGGGAGAGGTCCTACAATGAGCAGTTCTTC
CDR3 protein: CASGWGERSYNEQFF

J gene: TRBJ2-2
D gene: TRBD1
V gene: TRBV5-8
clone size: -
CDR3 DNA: TGTGCCGGCAGCTTGGACAGGGTTGGGGAGCTGTTTTTT
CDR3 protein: CAGSLDRVGELFF

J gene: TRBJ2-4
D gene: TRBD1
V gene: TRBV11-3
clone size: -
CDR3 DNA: TGTGCCAGCAGCTCCCTCTACTCGGACAGGGGGAACATTCAGTACTTC
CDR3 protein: CASSSLYSDRGNIQYF

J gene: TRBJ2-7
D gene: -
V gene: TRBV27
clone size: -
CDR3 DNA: TGTGCCAGCAGTTTCAGTTATAGCGGCGGGACTCGCCTCTACGAGCAGTACTTC
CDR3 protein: CASSFSYSGGTRLYEQYF

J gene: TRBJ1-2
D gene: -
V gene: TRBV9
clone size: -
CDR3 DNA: TGTGCCAGCAGCGTAGATGGCCTCTTGGGCTACACCTTC
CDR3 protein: CASSVDGLLGYTF

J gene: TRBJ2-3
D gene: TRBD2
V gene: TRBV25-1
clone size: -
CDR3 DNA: TGTGCCAGCAGTGACGGACTAGCACAATTTACAGATACGCAGTATTTT
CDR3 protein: CASSDGLAQFTDTQYF

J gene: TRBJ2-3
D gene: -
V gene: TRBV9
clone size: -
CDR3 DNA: TGTGCCAGCAGCGTTCGAACCGTCGGGGATACGCAGTATTTT
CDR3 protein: CASSVRTVGDTQYF

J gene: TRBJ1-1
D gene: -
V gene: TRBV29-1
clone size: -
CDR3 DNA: TGCAGCGTTGTCCCGAAGCAGGGGAACACTGAAGCTTTCTTT
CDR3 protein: CSVVPKQGNTEAFF

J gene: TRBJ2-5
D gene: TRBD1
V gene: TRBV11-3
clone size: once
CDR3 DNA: TGTGCCAGCAGCTTAGAAGGGTACAGGGGAAATGGGTGGGAGACCCAGTACTTC
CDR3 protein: CASSLEGYRGNGWETQYF

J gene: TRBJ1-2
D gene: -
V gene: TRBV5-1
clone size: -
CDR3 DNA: TGCGCCAGCAGCCTCCCGACGCGGGATGGCTACACCTTC
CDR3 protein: CASSLPTRDGYTF

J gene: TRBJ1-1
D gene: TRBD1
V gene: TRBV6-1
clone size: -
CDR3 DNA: TGTGCCAGCAGTGAACGTGTTGGGACAGGGATGAACACTGAAGCTTTCTTT
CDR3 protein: CASSERVGTGMNTEAFF

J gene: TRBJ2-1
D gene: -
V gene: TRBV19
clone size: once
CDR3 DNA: TGTGCCAGCGAAGGGGCGCCGAGGAGGCAGTTCTTC
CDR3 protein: CASEGAPRRQFF

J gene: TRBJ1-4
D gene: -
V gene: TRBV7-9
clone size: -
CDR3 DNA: TGTGCCAGCAGCTTAGAAAGCTCTCAGGGGACTAATGAAAAACTGTTTTTT
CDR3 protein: CASSLESSQGTNEKLFF

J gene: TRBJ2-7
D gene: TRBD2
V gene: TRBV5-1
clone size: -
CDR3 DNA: TGCGCCAGCAGCCCAGGGGGGACTAGCGGGAGGCCTTCCTACGAGCAGTACTTC
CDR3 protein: CASSPGGTSGRPSYEQYF

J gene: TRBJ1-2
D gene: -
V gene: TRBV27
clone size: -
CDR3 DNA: TGTGCCAGCAGTCCAGCCGGGAAACCCTATGGCTACACCTTC
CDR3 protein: CASSPAGKPYGYTF

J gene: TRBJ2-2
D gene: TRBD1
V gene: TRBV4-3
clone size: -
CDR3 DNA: TGCGCCAGCAGCCAAGATAAAGGGGGCGCCGGGGAGCTGTTTTTT
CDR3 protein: CASSQDKGGAGELFF

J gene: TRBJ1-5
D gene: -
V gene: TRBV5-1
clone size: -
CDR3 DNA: TGCGCCAGCAGTTTAGGGGTGGGTCAGCCCCAGCATTTT
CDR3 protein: CASSLGVGQPQHF

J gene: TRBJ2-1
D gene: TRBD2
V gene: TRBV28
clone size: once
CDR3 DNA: TGTGCCAGCAGTCTGGCGGGAGGCTCCTACAATGAGCAGTTCTTC
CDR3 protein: CASSLAGGSYNEQFF

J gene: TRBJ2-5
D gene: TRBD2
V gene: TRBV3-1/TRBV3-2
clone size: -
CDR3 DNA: TGTGCCAGCAGCCAAGCAGCGGGGGTGGGAGAGACCCAGTACTTC
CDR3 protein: CASSQAAGVGETQYF

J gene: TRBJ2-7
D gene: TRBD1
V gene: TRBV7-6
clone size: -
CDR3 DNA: TGTGCCAGCAGCTTAGAACCTTCGGGACAGAGGACCTACGAGCAGTACTTC
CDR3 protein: CASSLEPSGQRTYEQYF

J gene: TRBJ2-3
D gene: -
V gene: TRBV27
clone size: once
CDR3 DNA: TGTGCCAGCAGTTTATCAACTAGCACAGATACGCAGTATTTT
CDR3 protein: CASSLSTSTDTQYF

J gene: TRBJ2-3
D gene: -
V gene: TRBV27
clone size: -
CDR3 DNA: TGTGCCAGCAGTTTATTCGTCCTCCCCTCAGATACGCAGTATTTT
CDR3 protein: CASSLFVLPSDTQYF

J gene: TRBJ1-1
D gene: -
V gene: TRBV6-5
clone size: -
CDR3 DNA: TGTGCCAGTAACAGATTTGCGAACACTGAAGCTTTCTTT
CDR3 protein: CASNRFANTEAFF

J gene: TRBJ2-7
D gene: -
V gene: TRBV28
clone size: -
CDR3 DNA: TGTGCCAGCAGTCTGGGGGGGGCAAGCCGGCAGTACTTC
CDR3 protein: CASSLGGASRQYF